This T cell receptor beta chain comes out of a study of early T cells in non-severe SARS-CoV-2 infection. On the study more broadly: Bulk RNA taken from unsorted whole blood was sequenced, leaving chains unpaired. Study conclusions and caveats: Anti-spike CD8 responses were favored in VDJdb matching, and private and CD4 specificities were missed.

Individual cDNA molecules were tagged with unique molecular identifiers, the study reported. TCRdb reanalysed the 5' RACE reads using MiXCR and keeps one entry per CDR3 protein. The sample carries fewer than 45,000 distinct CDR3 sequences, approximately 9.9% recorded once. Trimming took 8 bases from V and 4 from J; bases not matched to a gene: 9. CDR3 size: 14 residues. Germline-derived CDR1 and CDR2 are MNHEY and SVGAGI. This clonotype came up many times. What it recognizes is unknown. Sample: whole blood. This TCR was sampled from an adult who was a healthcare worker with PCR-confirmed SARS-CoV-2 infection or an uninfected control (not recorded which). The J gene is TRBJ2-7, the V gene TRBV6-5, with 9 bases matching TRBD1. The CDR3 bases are TGTGCCAGCGGACCGGGACAGGGTTCTTACGAGCAGTACTTC. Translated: CASGPGQGSYEQYF.